Listed below are T cell receptor beta chains from one sample, sequenced in a study of blood T cells in healthy people across ages. TCRdb reprocessed the 5' RACE reads via MiXCR and lists one record per CDR3 protein. The sample lists 1.8 million or so distinct CDR3 sequences, more than 35% seen once, with about 21% in the top ten. Sequencing was done on a sample of blood. The receptors were gathered from a human donor in good health. The CDR3 runs from the conserved cysteine through the conserved F or W. The order of the fields is D gene, clone size, V gene, J gene, CDR3 DNA, CDR3 protein. D genes are given only for firm matches. Expanded clones are given a class, and other clones once, few, many or no size at all.

NA,few,TRBV7-2,TRBJ2-7,TGTGCCAGCAGCTTATTCTCCGTCGGTTCTTTCGACGAGCAGTACTTC,CASSLFSVGSFDEQYF
NA,NA,TRBV3-1,TRBJ1-5,TGTGCCAGCAGCCCCCGCGGGGGCTATAGCAATCAGCCCCAGCATTTT,CASSPRGGYSNQPQHF
NA,NA,TRBV5-1,TRBJ2-1,TGCGCCAGCAGCTTGGAGGGGACACCAACCTACAATGAGCAGTTCTTC,CASSLEGTPTYNEQFF
NA,once,TRBV20-1,TRBJ2-3,TGCAGTGCTACTAAGGGGGGGGCGTTCACAGATACGCAGTATTTT,CSATKGGAFTDTQYF
NA,many,TRBV2,TRBJ2-3,TGTGCCAGCAGCTCCACGGCAGATACGCAGTATTTT,CASSSTADTQYF
TRBD1,NA,TRBV27,TRBJ1-5,TGTGCCAGCAGTTTAATAGGGGGCGCGAGGAATCAGCCCCAGCATTTT,CASSLIGGARNQPQHF
NA,few,TRBV29-1,TRBJ2-3,TGCAGCGTTGACTCAGGGGCCACAGATACGCAGTATTTT,CSVDSGATDTQYF
TRBD1,NA,TRBV10-3,TRBJ1-6,TGTGCCTCCTGGACAGGGTTGGGTAATTCACCCCTCCACTTT,CASWTGLGNSPLHF
TRBD2,few,TRBV5-1,TRBJ2-1,TGCGCCAGCAGCTTGGGTTCCGGGACTAGTTATAATGAGCAGTTCTTC,CASSLGSGTSYNEQFF
NA,NA,TRBV18,TRBJ2-7,TGTGCCAGCTCACCTGCCGACGGGAGCTCCTACGAGCAGTACTTC,CASSPADGSSYEQYF
TRBD1,NA,TRBV2,TRBJ2-2,TGTGCCAGCAAGTTTACGGAAGCAGGGGGGAACACCGGGGAGCTGTTTTTT,CASKFTEAGGNTGELFF
NA,NA,TRBV6-2/TRBV6-3,TRBJ2-1,TGTGCCAGCAGCCTATTCCGCTCCTACAATGAGCAGTTCTTC,CASSLFRSYNEQFF
NA,NA,TRBV12-3/TRBV12-4,TRBJ2-7,TGTGCCAGCACAGTTCAGGTGGGCTCCTACGAGCAGTACTTC,CASTVQVGSYEQYF